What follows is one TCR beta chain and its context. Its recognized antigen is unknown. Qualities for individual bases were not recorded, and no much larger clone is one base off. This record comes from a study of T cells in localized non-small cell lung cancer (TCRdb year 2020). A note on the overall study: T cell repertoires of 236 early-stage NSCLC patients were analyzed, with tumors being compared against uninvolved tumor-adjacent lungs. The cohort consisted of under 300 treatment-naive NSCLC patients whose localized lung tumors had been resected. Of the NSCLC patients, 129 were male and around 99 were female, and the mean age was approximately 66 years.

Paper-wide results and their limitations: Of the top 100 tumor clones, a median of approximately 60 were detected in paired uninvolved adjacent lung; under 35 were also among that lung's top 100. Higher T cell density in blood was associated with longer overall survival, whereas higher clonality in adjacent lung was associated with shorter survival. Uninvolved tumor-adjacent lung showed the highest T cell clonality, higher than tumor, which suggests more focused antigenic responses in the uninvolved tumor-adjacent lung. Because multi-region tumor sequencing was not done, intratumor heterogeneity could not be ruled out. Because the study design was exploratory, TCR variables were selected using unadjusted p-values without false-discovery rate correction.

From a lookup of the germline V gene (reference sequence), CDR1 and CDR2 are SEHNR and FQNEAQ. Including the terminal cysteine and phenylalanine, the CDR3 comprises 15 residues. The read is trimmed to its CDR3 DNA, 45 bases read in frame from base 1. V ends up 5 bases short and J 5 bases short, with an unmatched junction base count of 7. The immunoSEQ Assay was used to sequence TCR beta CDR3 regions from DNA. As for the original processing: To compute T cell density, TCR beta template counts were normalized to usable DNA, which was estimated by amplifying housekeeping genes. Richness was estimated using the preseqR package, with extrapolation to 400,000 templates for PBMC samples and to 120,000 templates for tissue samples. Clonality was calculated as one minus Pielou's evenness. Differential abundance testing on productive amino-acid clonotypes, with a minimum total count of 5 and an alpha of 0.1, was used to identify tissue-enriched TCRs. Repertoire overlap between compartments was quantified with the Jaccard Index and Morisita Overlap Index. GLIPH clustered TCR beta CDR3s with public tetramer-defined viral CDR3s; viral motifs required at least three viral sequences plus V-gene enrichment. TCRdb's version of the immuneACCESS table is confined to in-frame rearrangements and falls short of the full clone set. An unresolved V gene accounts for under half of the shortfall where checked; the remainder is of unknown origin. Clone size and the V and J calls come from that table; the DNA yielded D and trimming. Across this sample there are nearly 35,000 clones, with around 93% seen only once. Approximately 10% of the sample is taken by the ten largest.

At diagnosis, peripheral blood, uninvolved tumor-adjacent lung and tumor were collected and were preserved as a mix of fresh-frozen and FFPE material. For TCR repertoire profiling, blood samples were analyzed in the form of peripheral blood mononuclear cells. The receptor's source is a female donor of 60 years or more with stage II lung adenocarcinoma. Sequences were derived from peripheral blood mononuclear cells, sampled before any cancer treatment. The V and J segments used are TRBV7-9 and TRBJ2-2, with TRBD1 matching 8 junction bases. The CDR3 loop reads CASSRQGAWTGELFF. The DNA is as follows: TGTGCCAGCAGCCGTCAGGGGGCGTGGACCGGGGAGCTGTTTTTT.